This T cell receptor beta chain was retrieved from a study of graft-versus-host responses after intestinal transplantation. Trimming removed 0 bases from V and 5 bases from J, with 15 bases in between. The CDR3 consists of 16 residues. Germline V CDR1 and CDR2: SGHKS, YYEKEE (reference sequence). Using immunoSEQ multiplex PCR, the repertoire was profiled, and TCRdb retains in-frame clones only, with some absent. Of 35,000 to 55,000 clones listed, around 93% are singletons. This sample comprised PBMCs, obtained more than 750 days after a first intestinal transplant, on the day of a second. V gene TRBV5-5 combines with J gene TRBJ1-5; D perhaps matches TRBD1 (5 bases). This TCR derives from a human patient who received an intestinal transplant, so some T cells may come from the graft donor. CDR3 sequence reads: CASSLDRRASHQPQHF. The CDR3 nucleotides are TGTGCCAGCAGCTTGGATCGCAGGGCGTCTCATCAGCCCCAGCATTTT.